Presented here are 15 T cell receptor beta chains from one specimen sequenced in a study of blood T cells in healthy people across ages. PCR was performed a second time for roughly 7 to 11 cycles using a sample-barcoded 5' primer and a J-beta primer mix. TCRdb called the 5' RACE reads again in MiXCR, with one record for every CDR3 protein. The sample carries 1.5 million to 2 million distinct CDR3 sequences, roughly 50% recorded once. Material for sequencing was blood. These receptors were collected from a middle-aged woman in good health.

This clonotype was seen a single time. The chain couples TRBV16 to TRBJ1-4, with D unresolved. Trimming removed 2 bases from V and 8 bases from J, with 21 bases in between. The CDR3 contains 17 residues. Germline values: CDR1 KGHSY, CDR2 FQNENV. The CDR3 coding sequence is TGTGCCAGCAGCCAAATCCCCGGCGCGGGTAGAAGGGAAAAACTGTTTTTT. Translated, it gives CASSQIPGAGRREKLFF.

This chain connects TRBV7-2 to TRBJ2-5; TRBD2 agrees at 12 bases. The V segment lost 3 bases and the J segment 11 bases; nucleotides outside the gene matches: 10. Germline V gene data show CDR1 as SGHTA and CDR2 as FQGNSA. CDR3 size: 15 residues. The CDR3 reads CASSFVLAGGDEQYF. The DNA for the CDR3 is TGTGCCAGCAGCTTTGTCCTAGCGGGAGGGGATGAGCAGTACTTC.

A remark on this clonotype: Possible read error: a much larger clone is one base away. V gene TRBV12-3 or TRBV12-4 combines with J gene TRBJ2-7, with D perhaps TRBD1 (6 bases). This CDR3 has 11 residues. V dropped 4 bases and J dropped 9 bases, with 10 bases sitting between them. The CDR3 DNA is TGTGCCAGCAGTTCAGGGGTCGTGCAGTACTTC. Protein: CASSSGVVQYF.

This chain connects TRBV7-2 to TRBJ2-6; D not resolved. This CDR3 is 18 amino acids long. Germline-derived CDR1 and CDR2 are SGHTA and FQGNSA. Deletions cut 3 bases from V and 0 bases from J, with 15 bases between. CDR3 sequence reads: CASSFGRLSPSGANVLTF. The CDR3 nucleotides read TGTGCCAGCAGCTTCGGACGGCTCAGCCCCTCTGGGGCCAACGTCCTGACTTTC. The full variable domain, completed using reference TRBV7-2 and TRBJ2-6, is GAGVSQSPSNKVTEKGKDVELRCDPISGHTALYWYRQSLGQGLEFLIYFQGNSAPDKSGLPSDRFSAERTGGSVSTLTIQRTQQEDSAVYLCASSFGRLSPSGANVLTFGAGSRLTVL.

This chain connects TRBV24-1 to TRBJ2-7; 9 nucleotides align to TRBD1. Trimming removed 6 bases from V and 7 bases from J; junction bases left unmatched: 9. Per the germline V gene, CDR1 is KGHDR and CDR2 is SFDVKD. The CDR3 length is 14 residues. The CDR3 loop is CATSPGTGINEQYF. The CDR3 DNA sequence: TGTGCCACCAGTCCCGGGACAGGGATTAATGAGCAGTACTTC.

The chain carries TRBV11-2 and TRBJ2-1; 7 bases agree with TRBD2. Germline CDR1 and CDR2: SGHAT and FQNNGV. The CDR3 loop spans 16 amino acids. V shed 1 base, J shed 7 bases, and the junction held 10 bases outside the gene matches. The DNA of the CDR3 is TGTGCCAGCAGCTTAGGGCGGGGGAATTTGCTTAATGAGCAGTTCTTC. It translates to CASSLGRGNLLNEQFF.

The gene calls are TRBV6-2 or TRBV6-3 and TRBJ2-3; 12 nucleotides align to TRBD1. Germline assignment: CDR1 MNHEY and CDR2 SVGEGT. The V and J ends lost 4 bases and 6 bases, in that order; junction bases with no gene match: 2. There are 14 residues in the CDR3. The CDR3 is CASSWDRGRDTQYF. CDR3 DNA sequence: TGTGCCAGCAGTTGGGACAGGGGGCGGGATACGCAGTATTTT.

This clonotype showed up just a few times. The J gene is TRBJ1-6, the V gene TRBV20-1; tentatively, D is TRBD1 (5 bases). V dropped 3 bases and J dropped 7 bases, with 13 bases sitting between them. The germline CDR1 and CDR2 sequences are DFQATT and SNEGSKA (reference sequence). The CDR3 length is 14 residues. The CDR3 DNA follows: TGCAGTGCTAGTGCCGGGACGGCGAATTCACCCCTCCACTTT. It is translated as CSASAGTANSPLHF.

The rearrangement joins TRBV7-2 to TRBJ1-1; unclear D gene. Germline values: CDR1 SGHTA, CDR2 FQGNSA. V was shortened by 5 bases and J by 4 bases, with 17 bases between the two germline ends. The CDR3 is 15 amino acids. The CDR3 nucleotides are TGTGCCAGCAGCGCCCTAGCCTCGGCGGGCACTGAAGCTTTCTTT. It translates to CASSALASAGTEAFF. Filled out from reference TRBV7-2 and TRBJ1-1, the complete variable domain reads GAGVSQSPSNKVTEKGKDVELRCDPISGHTALYWYRQSLGQGLEFLIYFQGNSAPDKSGLPSDRFSAERTGGSVSTLTIQRTQQEDSAVYLCASSALASAGTEAFFGQGTRLTVV.

This clonotype showed up just a few times. V gene TRBV4-3 combines with J gene TRBJ2-5; possibly TRBD1 for D (5 bases). The V end was cut by 0 bases, the J end by 5 bases, with 16 bases between. Germline V lookup: CDR1 LGHNA, CDR2 YSLEER. This CDR3 has 16 amino acids. The CDR3 DNA reads TGCGCCAGCAGCCAAGATATCACAGGCCAAGGGGAGACCCAGTACTTC. This sequence encodes CASSQDITGQGETQYF.

The rearrangement joins TRBV29-1 to TRBJ2-4, with D maybe TRBD1 (6 bases). The DNA end lines up better with TRBJ2-7; the J call may be wrong. The CDR3 covers 13 residues. Germline V gene lookup returns CDR1 SQVTM and CDR2 ANQGSEA. The CDR3 DNA sequence: TGCAGCGTTGCCAGGGGTGGATCCTACGAGCAGTACTTC. It specifies CSVARGGSYEQYF.

V and J are TRBV6-5 and TRBJ2-7; possibly TRBD2 for D (5 bases). Trimming removed 7 bases at V and 0 bases at J, with 13 bases between. The CDR3 loop spans 14 amino acids. Germline loops: CDR1 MNHEY, CDR2 SVGAGI. Written as DNA, the CDR3 is TGTGCCAGCACCGGTACGGGAACCTCCTACGAGCAGTACTTC. Encoded protein: CASTGTGTSYEQYF.

J is TRBJ2-5 and V is TRBV5-5; the D is unclear. Germline CDR1 and CDR2: SGHKS and YYEKEE (reference sequence). The CDR3 is 13 residues long. V was trimmed by 3 bases and J by 5 bases, leaving 11 bases between them. The CDR3 loop reads CASSSGLYETQYF. CDR3 sequence (DNA): TGTGCCAGCAGCTCCGGGTTATATGAGACCCAGTACTTC. Full variable domain (rest looked up from reference TRBV5-5 and TRBJ2-5): DAGVTQSPTHLIKTRGQQVTLRCSPISGHKSVSWYQQVLGQGPQFIFQYYEKEERGRGNFPDRFSARQFPNYSSELNVNALLLGDSALYLCASSSGLYETQYFGPGTRLLVL.

The chain recombines TRBV9 with TRBJ2-1, with TRBD2 identical over 13 bases. In germline, CDR1 is SGDLS, CDR2 YYNGEE. The CDR3 is 17 amino acids. The ends lost 3 bases at V and 13 bases at J; junction bases unmatched: 16. CDR3 sequence reads: CASSDNPGTSGVETQFF. The CDR3 region has the DNA TGTGCCAGCAGCGACAACCCCGGGACTAGCGGGGTTGAGACCCAGTTCTTC.

This clonotype came up a few times. The chain carries TRBV20-1 and TRBJ1-2, with 7 bases that match TRBD1. Germline CDR1 reads DFQATT; CDR2 reads SNEGSKA (reference sequence). The trim removed 4 bases at V and 0 bases at J, leaving 8 bases unmatched. The CDR3 has 15 amino acids. The CDR3: CSATKTGVANYGYTF. As DNA, the CDR3 is TGCAGTGCTACCAAAACAGGGGTTGCTAACTATGGCTACACCTTC.